This is a list of T cell receptor beta chains from one sample in a study of monozygotic twins with inflammatory bowel disease. Following a re-call of the 5' RACE reads, TCRdb has one entry per CDR3 protein and lacks DNA. This sample's table has approximately 380,000 distinct CDR3 sequences. Material: blood. The receptors shown here come from a human donor with ulcerative colitis or Crohn's disease, or a healthy co-twin of an affected twin (not recorded which). CDR3s include the opening cysteine and the closing phenylalanine or tryptophan.

TRBV7-3	TRBJ2-5	CASSLGGGSQETQYF
TRBV29-1	TRBJ2-7	CSVETGGSRYEQYF
TRBV7-2	TRBJ2-1	CASTHRGDGNNEQFF
TRBV6-5	TRBJ2-5	CASSHESTGYQETQYF
TRBV24-1	TRBJ2-5	CATSEPTVQETQYF
TRBV7-6	TRBJ2-1	CASSLAWGGARGSSYNEQFF
TRBV7-2	TRBJ2-1	CASSPGLAGGRYNEQFF
TRBV28	TRBJ2-3	CASSLYVGSSTDTQYF
TRBV18	TRBJ1-3	CASSPPEARNTIYF
TRBV19	TRBJ1-2	CASSPPSGEGYGYTF
TRBV20-1	TRBJ1-5	CSAATGAYSNQPQHF
TRBV5-1	TRBJ2-5	CASSFTRTSGGAGETQYF
TRBV27	TRBJ1-2	CASRPGPSYGYTF
TRBV7-3	TRBJ2-3	CASSPSGAGTDTQYF
TRBV4-3	TRBJ2-3	CASSQDTTDTQYF
TRBV4-1	TRBJ1-1	CASSQVGGETTEAFF
TRBV5-1	TRBJ2-1	CASREWGGGSYNEQFF